The 11 T cell receptor beta chains given below trace back to one sample, sequenced in a study of blood T cell repertoires in COVID-19. TCRdb's copy holds only in-frame clones and misses some; the assay was immunoSEQ multiplex PCR. Of around 80,000 clones listed, over 80% are singletons. Sequenced: peripheral blood. The origin of the receptors is a man between 45 and 60 years old with COVID-19, enrolled during active disease.

The rearrangement uses TRBV5-6 and TRBJ1-2; a possible D gene is TRBD1 (6 bases). Germline V gives CDR1 SGHDT, CDR2 YYEEEE. The V gene lost 5 bases and the J gene lost 7 bases, with 15 bases spanning the gap. The CDR3 loop spans 13 amino acids. DNA for the CDR3: TGTGCCAGCAGGGAGACAGGCTCAGGTGGCTACACCTTC. Protein sequence: CASRETGSGGYTF.

The V and J genes are TRBV3-1 (or the pseudogene TRBV3-2) and TRBJ2-3; D is unresolved. CDR1 LGHDT and CDR2 YNNKEL come from the germline V gene (reference sequence). CDR3 length: 13 amino acids. V was trimmed by 2 bases and J by 3 bases, leaving 6 bases between them. This CDR3 is CASSQNPTDTQYF. In nucleotides, the CDR3 is TGTGCCAGCAGCCAAAATCCAACAGATACGCAGTATTTT.

The chain carries TRBV7-8 and TRBJ2-7; TRBD2 is a possible D gene (5 bases). V lost 1 base and J lost 1, with 14 bases in between. Germline V gives CDR1 SGHVS, CDR2 FQNEAQ. The CDR3 totals 16 residues. For the CDR3, the DNA is TGTGCCAGCAGCTTAGATCGGACTCGAACTTCCTACGAGCAGTACTTC. Translated, it gives CASSLDRTRTSYEQYF. Variable domain in full (rest from reference TRBV7-8 and TRBJ2-7): GAGVSQSPRYKVAKRGQDVALRCDPISGHVSLFWYQQALGQGPEFLTYFQNEAQLDKSGLPSDRFFAERPEGSVSTLKIQRTQQEDSAVYLCASSLDRTRTSYEQYFGPGTRLTVT.

The chain joins TRBV14 to TRBJ2-5; 9 bases fit TRBD2. V dropped 4 bases and J dropped 4; count of bases not matched to a gene: 10. Germline lookup yields CDR1 SGHDN and CDR2 FVKESK. The CDR3 consists of 16 residues. The CDR3 loop reads CASSPFAGGPIETQYF. The CDR3 DNA is TGTGCCAGCAGCCCCTTCGCGGGAGGGCCGATAGAGACCCAGTACTTC.

J is TRBJ2-2 and V is TRBV27, with 7 nucleotides matching TRBD2. The CDR3 has 14 residues. J was trimmed by 4 bases and V by 10 bases; bases with no gene match: 9. Germline V lookup: CDR1 MNHEY, CDR2 SMNVEV (reference sequence). The CDR3 spells CAIVGGPGTGELFF. DNA of the CDR3: TGTGCCATCGTGGGAGGGCCGGGCACCGGGGAGCTGTTTTTT.

This rearrangement joins TRBV27 to TRBJ1-4, with D perhaps TRBD1 (6 bases). The CDR3 is 17 amino acids. Looked up from germline, CDR1 is MNHEY and CDR2 is SMNVEV (reference sequence). Trimming stripped 4 bases from V and 6 bases from J, with 21 bases between. The CDR3 DNA sequence: TGTGCCAGCAGTTCAGATTTCCGGGGGGCGCTATATGAAAAACTGTTTTTT. This encodes CASSSDFRGALYEKLFF.

The chain carries TRBV20-1 and TRBJ1-1; D is perhaps TRBD1 (5 bases). The germline CDR1 and CDR2 sequences are DFQATT and SNEGSKA (reference sequence). Trimming shortened V by 3 bases and J by 7 bases, and 15 bases separated the two germline ends. The CDR3 loop spans 13 amino acids. CDR3 in amino acids: CSASKSRGVEAFF. DNA of the CDR3: TGCAGTGCTAGTAAATCCCGGGGGGTTGAAGCTTTCTTT.

The chain carries TRBV6-4 and TRBJ1-5, with TRBD1 as a possible D gene (5 bases). The germline V gene encodes CDR1 MRHNA and CDR2 SNTAGT. The CDR3 extends over 15 amino acids. Between the trimmed V and J ends, which lost 5 bases and 7 bases, there was a span of 18 bases. CDR3 region: CASSPAAGRGQPQHF. CDR3 DNA: TGTGCCAGCAGTCCCGCCGCAGGGCGAGGCCAGCCCCAGCATTTT.

The chain combines TRBV6-5 with TRBJ1-5; 9 nucleotides match TRBD1. The ends lost 6 bases at V and 7 bases at J; junction bases unmatched: 4. CDR1 and CDR2 (germline): MNHEY, SVGAGI. CDR3 length: 13 residues. DNA of the CDR3: TGTGCCAGCAGAGTACAGGGGGCCCAGCCCCAGCATTTT. Translation gives CASRVQGAQPQHF.

The rearrangement uses TRBV4-1 and TRBJ1-2; weak D call: TRBD1 (5 bases). Germline V gene data show CDR1 as MGHRA and CDR2 as YSYEKL. The CDR3 runs to 15 residues. Trimming cost V 0 bases and J 2 bases, with 10 bases left between them. CDR3 in amino acids: CASSQEETANYGYTF. CDR3 DNA: TGCGCCAGCAGCCAAGAGGAGACAGCCAACTATGGCTACACCTTC.

A single count supports this clone. The chain employs TRBV30 and TRBJ2-3; maybe TRBD2 (7 bases). The CDR3 consists of 14 residues. V lost 3 bases and J lost 2, with 12 bases in between. Germline V gene data show CDR1 as GTSNPN and CDR2 as SVGIG (reference sequence). CDR3 sequence: CAWRRGGVTDTQYF. CDR3 nucleotide sequence: TGTGCCTGGAGGAGGGGGGGGGTCACAGATACGCAGTATTTT. The full variable domain, its missing parts supplied by reference TRBV30 and TRBJ2-3, is SQTIHQWPATLVQPVGSPLSLECTVEGTSNPNLYWYRQAAGRGLQLLFYSVGIGQISSEVPQNLSASRPQDRQFILSSKKLLLSDSGFYLCAWRRGGVTDTQYFGPGTRLTVL.